The next 16 T cell receptor beta chains were all read from a single sample in a study of control samples from healthy donors and cancer patients. TCRdb's table, derived via immunoSEQ multiplex PCR, lists solely in-frame clones and lacks some. The sample has over 150,000 clones, about nine tenths seen once. Sequencing was performed on blood. Receptors originate from a woman between 35 and 50 years old in good health.

In its sample, this clone was seen once. V and J are TRBV28 and TRBJ2-7, with a weak D call TRBD2 (5 bases). This CDR3 region has 17 residues. The V and J ends lost 2 bases and 3 bases respectively, with 20 bases between them. Germline V gene lookup returns CDR1 MDHEN and CDR2 SYDVKM. CDR3 nucleotides: TGTGCCAGCAGTTTAGACTTGGGCAGGAGGTTAATCTACGAGCAGTACTTC. Amino acids: CASSLDLGRRLIYEQYF.

This rearrangement joins TRBV5-1 to TRBJ1-3; D gene ambiguous. CDR3 length: 14 amino acids. Trimming stripped 5 bases from V and 2 bases from J, with 11 bases between. Germline values: CDR1 SGHRS, CDR2 YFSETQ. The CDR3, as DNA: TGCGCCAGCAGGTTTATCCCGGCTGGAAACACCATATATTTT. It translates to CASRFIPAGNTIYF.

This clone was seen only a few times. The chain employs TRBV24-1 and TRBJ2-3, with 9 nucleotides matching TRBD1. From germline, CDR1 is KGHDR and CDR2 SFDVKD. The CDR3 spans 14 residues. The ends lost 6 bases at V and 2 bases at J; junction bases unmatched: 2. CDR3 residues: CATSTGGSTDTQYF. The CDR3 nucleotides read TGTGCCACCAGTACAGGGGGCTCCACAGATACGCAGTATTTT.

This chain links TRBV6-6 with TRBJ2-1, with D maybe TRBD1 (6 bases). The CDR3 has 15 amino acids. V was trimmed by 6 bases and J by 5 bases, leaving 17 bases between them. Per the germline V gene, CDR1 is MNHNY and CDR2 is SVGAGI (reference sequence). The CDR3 protein is CASRQGILRDNEQFF. CDR3 sequence (DNA): TGTGCCAGCAGACAGGGAATTTTACGGGACAATGAGCAGTTCTTC.

A single count supports this clone. The V gene is TRBV18, the J gene TRBJ2-7; perhaps TRBD2 as D (7 bases). Germline V gene data show CDR1 as KGHSH and CDR2 as LQKENI. The germline V and J ends were trimmed by 6 bases and 1 base, with 13 bases remaining between them. The CDR3 sequence is 14 residues long. The DNA of the CDR3 is TGTGCCAGCTCCTTGGGGGGGGCTTCCTACGAGCAGTACTTC. This translates into CASSLGGASYEQYF.

The chain carries TRBV6-4 and TRBJ2-7; D is possibly TRBD2 (6 bases). V lost 11 bases, J lost 2 bases, and 16 bases lay in between. Germline V gene lookup returns CDR1 MRHNA and CDR2 SNTAGT. CDR3 size: 13 residues. CDR3 sequence: CAPPRGGAYEQYF. The CDR3 nucleotides are TGTGCCCCTCCCCGCGGCGGGGCCTACGAGCAGTACTTC.

The J gene is TRBJ2-1, the V gene TRBV5-1; D is perhaps TRBD1 (6 bases). The CDR3 runs 14 residues. CDR1 and CDR2 from the germline V gene are SGHRS and YFSETQ. Trimming shortened V by 2 bases and J by 5 bases, and 11 bases separated the two germline ends. Here the CDR3 DNA reads TGCGCCAGCAGCTTTTCACAGGGCCACAATGAGCAGTTCTTC. Protein: CASSFSQGHNEQFF.

V is TRBV6-1 and J is TRBJ1-4; the match to TRBD1 covers 9 bases. The J segment lost 4 bases and the V segment lost 1 base, leaving 4 bases of the junction unmatched. There are 16 residues in the CDR3. Germline V lookup: CDR1 MNHNS, CDR2 SASEGT. CDR3 sequence (DNA): TGTGCCAGCAGTGAAGTTGGGACAGGGTTTAATGAAAAACTGTTTTTT. It specifies CASSEVGTGFNEKLFF.

The chain recombines TRBV12-3 or TRBV12-4 with TRBJ1-6; D call uncertain. This CDR3 has 13 amino acids. V lost 8 bases and J lost 7, with 12 bases in between. CDR3 bases: TGTGCCAGCCGACCGACGGAGAATTCACCCCTCCACTTT. Translated: CASRPTENSPLHF.

V is TRBV27 and J is TRBJ1-2; D perhaps matches TRBD1 (5 bases). From germline, CDR1 is MNHEY and CDR2 SMNVEV (reference sequence). This CDR3 comprises 15 residues. The V and J ends lost 2 bases and 0 bases respectively, with 10 bases between them. The DNA for the CDR3 is TGTGCCAGCAGTTTAGAGGGGAGAGCTAACTATGGCTACACCTTC. Protein product: CASSLEGRANYGYTF.

This clone was seen more than once but under ten times. The chain links TRBV18 to TRBJ1-5, with D perhaps TRBD1 (6 bases). Trimming removed 2 bases from V and 4 bases from J, with 12 bases in between. There are 15 residues in the CDR3. The germline V gene encodes CDR1 KGHSH and CDR2 LQKENI. CDR3 sequence (DNA): TGTGCCAGCTCACCAACAGGGTTGGCTAATCAGCCCCAGCATTTT. Translation gives CASSPTGLANQPQHF. Supplemented by reference TRBV18 and TRBJ1-5, the full variable domain reads NAGVMQNPRHLVRRRGQEARLRCSPMKGHSHVYWYRQLPEEGLKFMVYLQKENIIDESGMPKERFSAEFPKEGPSILRIQQVVRGDSAAYFCASSPTGLANQPQHFGDGTRLSIL.

This sequence joins TRBV7-8 and TRBJ2-1; D is unresolved. Trimming left V 2 bases short and J 6 bases short, with 17 bases between. There are 16 residues in the CDR3. The germline V gene has CDR1 SGHVS and CDR2 FQNEAQ. This CDR3 reads CASSLSVGPSLNEQFF. For the CDR3, the DNA is TGTGCCAGCAGCTTAAGCGTCGGACCTTCTCTCAATGAGCAGTTCTTC.

The chain carries TRBV7-8 and TRBJ1-1; 8 positions agree with TRBD1. Germline CDR1 is SGHVS and CDR2 is FQNEAQ. CDR3 length: 12 residues. V shed 5 bases, J shed 8 bases, and the junction held 4 bases outside the gene matches. CDR3 amino acids: CASSHRDREAFF. For the CDR3, the DNA is TGTGCCAGCAGCCACCGGGACAGGGAAGCTTTCTTT.

This chain uses TRBV27 with TRBJ2-1, with D unclear. This CDR3 is 14 amino acids long. Germline CDR1 MNHEY, CDR2 SMNVEV (reference sequence). V lost 5 bases to trimming and J lost 9 bases, with 17 bases between them. DNA for the CDR3: TGTGCCAGCAGTCCAGCCCCGGACGGTGTTGAGCAGTTCTTC. This sequence encodes CASSPAPDGVEQFF.

As to this clone: This sample includes further DNA sequences coding for the same CDR3. V is TRBV11-2 and J is TRBJ2-7, with D possibly matching TRBD1 (6 bases). The germline CDR1 and CDR2 sequences are SGHAT and FQNNGV. CDR3 size: 13 residues. The V gene lost 3 bases and the J gene lost 3 bases, with 9 bases spanning the gap. This CDR3 is CASSLGTHYEQYF. CDR3 DNA: TGTGCCAGCAGCTTGGGGACACACTACGAGCAGTACTTC. Looking up the rest from reference TRBV11-2 and TRBJ2-7 gives the full variable domain: EAGVAQSPRYKIIEKRQSVAFWCNPISGHATLYWYQQILGQGPKLLIQFQNNGVVDDSQLPKDRFSAERLKGVDSTLKIQPAKLEDSAVYLCASSLGTHYEQYFGPGTRLTVT.

The chain uses TRBV3-1 (or the pseudogene TRBV3-2) and TRBJ1-3; TRBD1 agrees at 9 bases. This CDR3 has 16 residues. Germline CDR1 is LGHDT and CDR2 is YNNKEL (reference sequence). After removal of 3 bases from V and 1 base from J, the junction contained 4 bases not matched to a gene. The CDR3 sequence: CASSHLDRGSGNTIYF. DNA for the CDR3: TGTGCCAGCAGCCACCTCGACAGGGGGTCTGGAAACACCATATATTTT.